The TCR beta chain described here comes from a study of Graves' ophthalmopathy and Graves' hyperthyroidism. Overall study: At initial diagnosis, peripheral blood was obtained, and this preceded any treatment. Findings and limits, study-wide: The model achieved around 67% sensitivity and 72.22% specificity for ophthalmopathy progression.

This clonotype was recorded many times. Antigen: not known. Transcripts of RNA were the source for amplifying TCR beta CDR3 regions. Following a first-round RT-PCR that used HTBI primers, a second-round multiplex PCR was carried out. TCRdb called the multiplex PCR reads again in MiXCR, with one record for every CDR3 protein. The sample holds about 340,000 distinct CDR3 sequences, 15% to 20% seen once. Per germline, CDR1 SEHNR and CDR2 FQNEAQ (reference sequence). The V and J ends lost 0 bases and 9 bases respectively, with 11 bases between them. This CDR3 is built from 13 residues. The chain couples TRBV7-9 to TRBJ1-1; D is perhaps TRBD1 (5 bases). The sample consisted of peripheral blood. This TCR was sampled from an adult man with Graves' ophthalmopathy. CDR3 amino acids: CASSLAQTEKAFF. In nucleotides, the CDR3 is TGTGCCAGCAGCTTAGCGCAGACAGAAAAAGCTTTCTTT.